This T cell receptor beta chain was retrieved from a study of blood T cell repertoires in COVID-19. About the research overall: The cDNA or gDNA used as material had been derived from T cells, B-cell-depleted T cells, or PBMCs.

Produced via immunoSEQ multiplex PCR; TCRdb's table is partial and in-frame only. There are roughly 330,000 clones in the sample; 87% occur only once, and approximately 9.9% lies in the top ten. There are 17 residues in the CDR3. The J segment lost 2 bases and the V segment lost 0 bases, leaving 9 bases of the junction unmatched. In germline, CDR1 is SGHRS, CDR2 YFSETQ. Followed over time, Seattle patients had been enrolled while infection was active. This rearrangement joins TRBV5-1 to TRBJ2-3, with 7 bases aligning to TRBD2. The sample taken for sequencing was peripheral blood. This clonotype originated in a man under 40 with COVID-19, enrolled during active disease. In DNA, the CDR3 is TGCGCCAGCAGCTTGGGGCGTCTAGCGGCCTTCACAGATACGCAGTATTTT. The encoded protein is CASSLGRLAAFTDTQYF.